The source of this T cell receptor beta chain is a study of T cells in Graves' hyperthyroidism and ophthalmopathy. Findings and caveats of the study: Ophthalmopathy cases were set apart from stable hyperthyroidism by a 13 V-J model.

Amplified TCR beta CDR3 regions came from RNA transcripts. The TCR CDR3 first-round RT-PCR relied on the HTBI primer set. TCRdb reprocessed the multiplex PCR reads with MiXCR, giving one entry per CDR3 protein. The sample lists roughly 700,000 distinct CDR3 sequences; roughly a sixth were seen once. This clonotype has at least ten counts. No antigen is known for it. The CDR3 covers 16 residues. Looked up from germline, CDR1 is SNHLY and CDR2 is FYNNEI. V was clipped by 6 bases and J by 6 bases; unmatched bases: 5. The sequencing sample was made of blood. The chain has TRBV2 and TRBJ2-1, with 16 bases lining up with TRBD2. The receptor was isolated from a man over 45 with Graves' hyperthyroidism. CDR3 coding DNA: TGTGCCAGCAGGGGACTAGCGGGGGGGTATCGCAATGAGCAGTTCTTC. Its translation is CASRGLAGGYRNEQFF.